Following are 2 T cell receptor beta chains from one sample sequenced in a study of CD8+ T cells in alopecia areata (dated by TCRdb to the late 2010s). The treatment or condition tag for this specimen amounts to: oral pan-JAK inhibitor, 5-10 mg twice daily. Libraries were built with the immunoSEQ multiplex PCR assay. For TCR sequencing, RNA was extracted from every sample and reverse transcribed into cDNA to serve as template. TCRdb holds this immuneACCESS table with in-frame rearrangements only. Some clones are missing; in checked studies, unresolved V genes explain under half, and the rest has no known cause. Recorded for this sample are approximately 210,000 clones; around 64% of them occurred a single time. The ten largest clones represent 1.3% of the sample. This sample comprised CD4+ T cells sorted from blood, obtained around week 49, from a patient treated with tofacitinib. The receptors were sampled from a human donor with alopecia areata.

CDR3 bases: TGTGCCTGGAGTGTACGACAGCGGATTGAAAAACTGTTTTTT. This encodes CAWSVRQRIEKLFF. V is TRBV30 and J is TRBJ1-4; possible D gene TRBD1, 5 bases. CDR1 and CDR2 from the germline V gene are GTSNPN and SVGIG (reference sequence). The CDR3 spans 14 residues. Deletions cut 0 bases from V and 7 bases from J, with 12 bases between. Using reference TRBV30 and TRBJ1-4 for the parts outside the CDR3, the full variable domain is SQTIHQWPATLVQPVGSPLSLECTVEGTSNPNLYWYRQAAGRGLQLLFYSVGIGQISSEVPQNLSASRPQDRQFILSSKKLLLSDSGFYLCAWSVRQRIEKLFFGSGTQLSVL.

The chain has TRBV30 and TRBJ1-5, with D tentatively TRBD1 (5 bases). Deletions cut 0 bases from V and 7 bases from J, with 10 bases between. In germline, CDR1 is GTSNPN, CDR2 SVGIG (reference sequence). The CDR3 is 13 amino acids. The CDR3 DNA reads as TGTGCCTGGAGTGTACGAGGGGACCAGCCCCAGCATTTT. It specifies CAWSVRGDQPQHF.